This entry is about one T cell receptor beta chain. Its antigen is as yet unknown. The data were obtained in a study of T-cell memory formation after mild COVID-19. Study-wide context: TCR clusters showed largely donor specificity. General study results and limits: The study found balanced CD4/CD8 in clones contracting day 15 to 85 and a CD4+ lean in later expanders. CD4+ contracting clones were mainly CM and EM; CD8+ ones, EMRA.

This CDR3 contains 14 residues. Looked up from germline, CDR1 is MGHRA and CDR2 is YSYEKL. Trimming shortened V by 4 bases and J by 5 bases, and 9 bases separated the two germline ends. 5'RACE primed at constant segments yielded TCR alpha and TCR beta cDNA libraries bearing sample barcodes and UMIs. Each CDR3 protein is one row after TCRdb ran MiXCR on the 5' RACE reads. The table includes 450,000 to 650,000 distinct CDR3 sequences, about a fifth detected once. The sequence derives from an adult woman who had mild COVID-19 (a few samples of this study predate the infection). Cell type and time point are not known. Specimen: PBMCs or a T cell subset sorted from them (not recorded which). This rearrangement joins TRBV4-1 to TRBJ1-6; possibly TRBD1 for D (5 bases). The CDR3 spells CASSLTRDNSPLHF. In nucleotides, the CDR3 is TGCGCCAGCAGCCTTACCAGGGATAATTCACCCCTCCACTTT.